The 16 T cell receptor beta chains in this list originate from one sample, sequenced in a study of blood T cell repertoires in COVID-19. TCRdb keeps only in-frame clones here, not all; method: immunoSEQ multiplex PCR. The sample shows approximately 200,000 clones, about 81% of them seen only once. The sequenced material came from peripheral blood. The receptor source for this set is a woman aged 80 or over with COVID-19, enrolled during active disease.

The V and J genes are TRBV2 and TRBJ1-4, with D unclear. This CDR3 has 14 amino acids. Germline CDR1 reads SNHLY; CDR2 reads FYNNEI. The V and J ends lost 3 bases and 3 bases respectively, with 8 bases between them. The CDR3 here is CASSDFSPNEKLFF. CDR3 nucleotide sequence: TGTGCCAGCAGTGATTTCAGTCCTAATGAAAAACTGTTTTTT.

This sequence joins TRBV19 and TRBJ2-5, with 12 bases matching TRBD2. Germline V gives CDR1 LNHDA, CDR2 SQIVND (reference sequence). The ends lost 5 bases at V and 2 bases at J; junction bases unmatched: 6. The CDR3 has 16 residues. CDR3 protein: CASSPRTSGTQETQYF. DNA for the CDR3: TGTGCCAGTAGTCCTCGGACTAGCGGGACACAAGAGACCCAGTACTTC.

This chain joins TRBV30 and TRBJ1-2; D gene unclear. Looked up from germline, CDR1 is GTSNPN and CDR2 is SVGIG (reference sequence). The CDR3 length is 14 residues. Trimming shortened V by 0 bases and J by 1 base, and 9 bases separated the two germline ends. The chain's CDR3 is CAWSVGTGNYGYTF. The CDR3 DNA reads as TGTGCCTGGAGTGTGGGCACTGGTAACTATGGCTACACCTTC.

This chain joins TRBV7-6 and TRBJ2-5; 7 nucleotides align to TRBD1. V trimming: 4 bases; J trimming: 4 bases; junction bases outside the gene matches: 12. Germline CDR1 is SGHVS and CDR2 is FNYEAQ. There are 16 residues in the CDR3. The DNA of the CDR3 is TGTGCCAGCAGCTCACCCTACAGGGGCAGGCGAGAGACCCAGTACTTC. Amino acid sequence: CASSSPYRGRRETQYF.

The chain employs TRBV19 and TRBJ1-5, with TRBD1 matching 8 bases. The germline gives CDR1 LNHDA, CDR2 SQIVND (reference sequence). This CDR3 contains 17 residues. V lost 3 bases, J lost 0 bases, and 7 bases stayed unmatched. The CDR3 loop reads CASSIPGGDYSNQPQHF. The CDR3 bases are TGTGCCAGTAGTATCCCAGGGGGCGATTATAGCAATCAGCCCCAGCATTTT.

In its sample, this clone was seen once. The chain has TRBV7-9 and TRBJ2-7; 9 bases are a match to TRBD1. This CDR3 is 16 amino acids long. V lost 3 bases to trimming and J lost 2 bases; unmatched junction nucleotides: 8. Germline lookup yields CDR1 SEHNR and CDR2 FQNEAQ (reference sequence). As DNA, the CDR3 is TGTGCCAGCAGCTTCGTAGGACAGGGGATAGCCTACGAGCAGTACTTC. It yields the protein CASSFVGQGIAYEQYF.

The V and J genes are TRBV21-1 and TRBJ2-6; the D segment call TRBD2 is taken from the table without a DNA check. TRBV21-1 is marked as a pseudogene. The CDR3 loop spans 20 amino acids. CDR3 residues: CASSKHIGGEGHSGANVLTF. CDR3 bases: TGTGCCAGCAGCAAACATATAGGCGGGGAAGGTCACTCTGGGGCCAACGTCCTGACTTTC.

The CDR3 DNA follows: TGCAGCGTTGCTGGCGGGATCCCAGCCGGGGAGCTGTTTTTT. It encodes CSVAGGIPAGELFF. This chain connects TRBV29-1 to TRBJ2-2; D may be TRBD2 (6 bases). This CDR3 contains 14 residues. The germline V gene has CDR1 SQVTM and CDR2 ANQGSEA. V was pared by 4 bases and J by 6 bases, with 15 bases between.

The sample holds a few counts of this clone. The CDR3 coding sequence is TGTGCCAGCAGCCAACGACAGCAACAGTACTTC. It specifies CASSQRQQQYF. This chain joins TRBV3-1 (or the pseudogene TRBV3-2) and TRBJ2-4; maybe TRBD1 (5 bases). Germline CDR1 reads LGHDT; CDR2 reads YNNKEL (reference sequence). The CDR3 totals 11 residues. V lost 2 bases, J lost 13 bases, and 9 bases lay in between.

The chain recombines TRBV9 with TRBJ2-5, with 8 positions matching TRBD2. Germline loops: CDR1 SGDLS, CDR2 YYNGEE. V was pared by 4 bases and J by 5 bases, with 7 bases of the junction left unmatched. This CDR3 is built from 14 residues. CDR3 bases: TGTGCCAGCAGCTTCGGGGGGGCCGGGGAGACCCAGTACTTC. It is translated as CASSFGGAGETQYF.

This sequence joins TRBV6-5 and TRBJ2-1, with D tentatively TRBD1 (6 bases). CDR3 length equals 15 residues. Germline CDR1 reads MNHEY; CDR2 reads SVGAGI. V was pared by 0 bases and J by 1 base, with 7 bases between. The chain's CDR3 is CASSYSQGSYNEQFF. The CDR3 DNA is TGTGCCAGCAGTTACTCACAGGGTTCCTACAATGAGCAGTTCTTC.

This rearrangement joins TRBV6-2 or TRBV6-3 to TRBJ2-1, with D perhaps TRBD1 (6 bases). Trimming left V 2 bases short and J 5 bases short, with 16 bases between. Germline V gives CDR1 MNHEY, CDR2 SVGEGT. This CDR3 has 16 amino acids. The chain's CDR3 is CASSYALRDTDNEQFF. CDR3 nucleotide sequence: TGTGCCAGCAGTTACGCGCTCCGGGACACGGACAATGAGCAGTTCTTC.

The CDR3 bases are TGTGCCAGTAGTAGGCGAGGATCTGGGGCCAACGTCCTGACTTTC. Translation gives CASSRRGSGANVLTF. This sequence joins TRBV19 and TRBJ2-6, with D hard to call. Germline V CDR1 and CDR2: LNHDA, SQIVND (reference sequence). This CDR3 has 15 residues. The V end lost 4 bases, the J end lost 1 base, and 8 bases lay between the germline ends.

J is TRBJ2-3 and V is TRBV2; TRBD2 agrees at 7 bases. The germline gives CDR1 SNHLY, CDR2 FYNNEI. The length of the CDR3 is 13 residues. V lost 4 bases and J lost 6; bases outside the gene matches: 4. The CDR3 protein is CASSAGGHDTQYF. CDR3 in DNA: TGTGCCAGCAGTGCGGGAGGCCACGATACGCAGTATTTT.

V usage is TRBV12-3 or TRBV12-4 and J usage is TRBJ2-1; 7 bases align to TRBD2. J lost 12 bases, V lost 1 base, and 6 bases had no gene match. The CDR3 loop spans 13 amino acids. Here the CDR3 reads CASSLGTRVAQFF. The CDR3 nucleotides are TGTGCCAGCAGTTTAGGGACTAGAGTCGCGCAGTTCTTC.

The chain is built from TRBV19 and TRBJ1-5; D is unresolved. CDR3 length: 16 residues. V shed 1 base and J shed 0 bases, with 10 bases lying between them. Germline CDR1 and CDR2: LNHDA and SQIVND (reference sequence). The CDR3 DNA is TGTGCCAGTAGTATAGGACGGAGTTATAGCAATCAGCCCCAGCATTTT. Its translation is CASSIGRSYSNQPQHF.